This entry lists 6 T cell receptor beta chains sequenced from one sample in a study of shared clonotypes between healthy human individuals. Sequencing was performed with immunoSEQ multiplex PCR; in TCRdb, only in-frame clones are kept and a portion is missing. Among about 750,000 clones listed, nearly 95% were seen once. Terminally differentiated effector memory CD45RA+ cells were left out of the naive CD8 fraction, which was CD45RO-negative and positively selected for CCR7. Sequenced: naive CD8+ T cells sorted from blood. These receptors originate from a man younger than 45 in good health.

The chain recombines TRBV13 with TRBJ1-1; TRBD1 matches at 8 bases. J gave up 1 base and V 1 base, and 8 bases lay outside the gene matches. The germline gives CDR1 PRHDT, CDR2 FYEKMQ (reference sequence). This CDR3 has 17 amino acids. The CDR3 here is CASSLEGAGGANTEAFF. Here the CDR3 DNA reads TGTGCCAGCAGCTTAGAGGGGGCAGGGGGCGCGAACACTGAAGCTTTCTTT. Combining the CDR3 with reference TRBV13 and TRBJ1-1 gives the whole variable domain AAGVIQSPRHLIKEKRETATLKCYPIPRHDTVYWYQQGPGQDPQFLISFYEKMQSDKGSIPDRFSAQQFSDYHSELNMSSLELGDSALYFCASSLEGAGGANTEAFFGQGTRLTVV.

DNA of the CDR3: TGCGCCAGCAGCTTGGAATACGGACTTTATGGCTACACCTTC. Protein sequence: CASSLEYGLYGYTF. The chain employs TRBV5-1 and TRBJ1-2; no firm D call. Germline V lookup: CDR1 SGHRS, CDR2 YFSETQ. This CDR3 is 14 amino acids long. Trimming shortened V by 0 bases and J by 5 bases, and 11 bases separated the two germline ends.

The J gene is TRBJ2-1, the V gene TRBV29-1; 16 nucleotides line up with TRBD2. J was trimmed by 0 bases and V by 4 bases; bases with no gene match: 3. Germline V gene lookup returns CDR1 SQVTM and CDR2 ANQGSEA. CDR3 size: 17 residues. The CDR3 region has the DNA TGCAGCGTTGGGGGACTAGCGGGAGGGGTCTCCTACAATGAGCAGTTCTTC. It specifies CSVGGLAGGVSYNEQFF.

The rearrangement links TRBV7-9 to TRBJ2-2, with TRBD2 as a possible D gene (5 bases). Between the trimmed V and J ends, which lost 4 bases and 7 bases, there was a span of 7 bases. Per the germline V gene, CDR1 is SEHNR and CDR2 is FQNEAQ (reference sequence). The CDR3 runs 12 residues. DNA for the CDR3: TGTGCCAGCAGCTATCGGGGCGGGGAGCTGTTTTTT. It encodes CASSYRGGELFF.

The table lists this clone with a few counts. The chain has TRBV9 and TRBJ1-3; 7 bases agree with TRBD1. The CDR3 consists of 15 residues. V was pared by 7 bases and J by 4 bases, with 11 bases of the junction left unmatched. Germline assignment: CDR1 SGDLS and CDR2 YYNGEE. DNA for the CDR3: TGTGCCAGCCGAGAACAGGGGTGGTCCGGAAACACCATATATTTT. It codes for CASREQGWSGNTIYF.

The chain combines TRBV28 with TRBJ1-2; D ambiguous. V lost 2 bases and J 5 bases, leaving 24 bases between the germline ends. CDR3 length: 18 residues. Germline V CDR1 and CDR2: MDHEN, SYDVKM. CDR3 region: CASSLPLLQLPQEYGYTF. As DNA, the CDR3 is TGTGCCAGCAGTTTACCCCTCCTCCAGCTTCCTCAGGAGTATGGCTACACCTTC.